This T cell receptor (beta chain) comes out of a study of blood T cell repertoires in COVID-19. On the study more broadly: T cells, B-cell-depleted T cells, or PBMCs supplied cDNA or gDNA.

CDR1 and CDR2 from the germline V gene are LNHDA and SQIVND (reference sequence). The ends lost 5 bases at V and 1 base at J; junction bases unmatched: 1. This CDR3 region has 13 residues. The Seattle patients joined while their infection was active and were tracked longitudinally afterward. About this clone itself: The identical CDR3 is also encoded by other nucleotide sequences in the sample.

As originally analysed: Nucleated cell counts were estimated from reference gene primer amplification. Method: immunoSEQ multiplex PCR; TCRdb's copy keeps in-frame clones and lacks some. That table supplies the V and J calls and clone size; D and trimming were determined from the DNA. The table shows some 180,000 clones, with 75% to 85% occurring only once. The chain has TRBV19 and TRBJ1-1; TRBD1 matches at 7 bases. The sample taken for sequencing was peripheral blood. The origin of this receptor is a woman aged 40 to 55 with COVID-19, enrolled during active disease. Here the CDR3 DNA reads TGTGCCAGTAGTTGGACAGGGAACACTGAAGCTTTCTTT. Residues: CASSWTGNTEAFF. Variable domain in full (rest from reference TRBV19 and TRBJ1-1): DGGITQSPKYLFRKEGQNVTLSCEQNLNHDAMYWYRQDPGQGLRLIYYSQIVNDFQKGDIAEGYSVSREKKESFPLTVTSAQKNPTAFYLCASSWTGNTEAFFGQGTRLTVV.